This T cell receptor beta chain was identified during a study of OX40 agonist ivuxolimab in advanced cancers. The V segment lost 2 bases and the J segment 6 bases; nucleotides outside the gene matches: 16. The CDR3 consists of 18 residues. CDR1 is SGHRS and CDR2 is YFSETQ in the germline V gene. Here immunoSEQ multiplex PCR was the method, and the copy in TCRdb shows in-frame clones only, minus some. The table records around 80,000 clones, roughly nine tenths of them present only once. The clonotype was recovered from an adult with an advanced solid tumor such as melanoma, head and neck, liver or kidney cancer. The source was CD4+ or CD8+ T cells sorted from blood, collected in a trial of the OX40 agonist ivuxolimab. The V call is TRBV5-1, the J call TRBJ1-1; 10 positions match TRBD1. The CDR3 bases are TGCGCCAGCAGCTTAGGAGGTATGGACAGGGGGTCTCTGGCTGAAGCTTTCTTT. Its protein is CASSLGGMDRGSLAEAFF.